The subject of this entry is one T cell receptor beta chain. Its antigen is undetermined. An equimolar mix of two oligonucleotides served as the beta constant-region primer for TRBC1 and TRBC2. Each CDR3 protein gets one entry after TCRdb re-called the UMI-ligation and nested PCR reads with MiXCR. The sample has tens of thousands of distinct CDR3 sequences, around 13% seen once. These data belong to a study of naive and memory T cell subsets. Study results and limitations: Findings for naive and memory subsets could not be checked against ground truth.

V lost 0 bases and J lost 6, with 9 bases in between. This CDR3 contains 14 residues. Germline assignment: CDR1 LGHNA and CDR2 YSLEER. Cells stained for CD3, CD4, CD8, CD45RA, CD27 and viability were sorted into four CD45RA/CD27 subsets. The receptor comes from a human donor in good health. The chain employs TRBV4-3 and TRBJ1-3; D perhaps matches TRBD1 (6 bases). Sequenced sample: central memory CD4+ T cells from blood. CDR3 coding DNA: TGCGCCAGCAGCCAAGACGCGGGGGCAAACACCATATATTTT. This gives the protein CASSQDAGANTIYF.